What follows are 23 T cell receptor beta chains derived from one specimen sequenced in a study of OX40 agonist ivuxolimab in advanced cancers. The library was generated by the immunoSEQ multiplex PCR assay. Sourced from immuneACCESS, this table was stored by TCRdb with only in-frame sequences that have V and J called. A share of the clones is absent; for the studies checked, an unresolved V gene accounts for under half, and the remainder has no known explanation. The sample table records about 99,000 clones; approximately 94% of these occur just once. The ten biggest clones cover around 2% of the sample. This specimen was CD4+ or CD8+ T cells sorted from blood, taken in a trial of the OX40 agonist ivuxolimab. These receptors came from an adult with an advanced solid tumor such as melanoma, head and neck, liver or kidney cancer.

The V gene is TRBV5-1, the J gene TRBJ2-5; 7 bases match TRBD2. V dropped 4 bases and J dropped 5; count of bases not matched to a gene: 11. There are 15 residues in the CDR3. Germline-derived CDR1 and CDR2 are SGHRS and YFSETQ. The CDR3 loop reads CASSPSGATGETQYF. The CDR3 DNA reads as TGCGCCAGCAGCCCCAGCGGGGCGACGGGTGAGACCCAGTACTTC.

The rearrangement joins TRBV4-3 to TRBJ2-7, with D possibly matching TRBD2 (6 bases). CDR3 size: 14 residues. Trimming cost V 2 bases and J 3 bases, with 11 bases left between them. CDR1 is LGHNA and CDR2 is YSLEER in the germline V gene. DNA of the CDR3: TGCGCCAGCAGCCAAATGCAGGGAGGCTACGAGCAGTACTTC. It encodes CASSQMQGGYEQYF.

A single count supports this clone. This chain joins TRBV4-1 and TRBJ2-7, with D perhaps TRBD2 (6 bases). From germline, CDR1 is MGHRA and CDR2 YSYEKL. The CDR3 is made up of 15 amino acids. Trimming took 0 bases from V and 4 from J, leaving 13 bases between them. The CDR3 nucleotides read TGCGCCAGCAGCCAAGAAGAGTCGGGAGCATACGAGCAGTACTTC. The encoded protein is CASSQEESGAYEQYF.

The chain links TRBV11-3 to TRBJ2-1; TRBD2 matches 7 bases. V shed 5 bases, J shed 8 bases, and the junction held 12 bases outside the gene matches. CDR1 and CDR2 from the germline V gene are SGHNT and YENEEA. The CDR3 contains 15 residues. The CDR3 spells CASSPEPGGLHEQFF. DNA for the CDR3: TGTGCCAGCAGCCCGGAACCGGGAGGTCTCCATGAGCAGTTCTTC.

This rearrangement joins TRBV27 to TRBJ2-5; the D gene is possibly TRBD1 (5 bases). The CDR3 has 14 amino acids. Per germline, CDR1 MNHEY and CDR2 SMNVEV (reference sequence). Trimming removed 10 bases from V and 4 bases from J, with 19 bases in between. The CDR3 sequence: CANPLWGQLETQYF. The CDR3 DNA reads TGTGCCAACCCCTTATGGGGCCAGTTAGAGACCCAGTACTTC.

This chain joins TRBV7-9 and TRBJ2-7, with D perhaps matching TRBD2 (5 bases). In germline, CDR1 is SEHNR, CDR2 FQNEAQ (reference sequence). Trimming took off 4 bases at V and 7 bases at J, with 23 bases between the two ends. The CDR3 is 16 residues long. Here the CDR3 DNA reads TGTGCCAGCAGCTCCAGCAATTTCGCTACGGGATCAGAGCAGTACTTC. Residues: CASSSSNFATGSEQYF.

In nucleotides, the CDR3 is TGCGCCAGCAGCTTGGGGACAGGCCTGAACACTGAAGCTTTCTTT. Residues: CASSLGTGLNTEAFF. This rearrangement joins TRBV5-1 to TRBJ1-1; 7 bases agree with TRBD1. Germline trimming cut 0 bases from V and 0 bases from J; bases unmatched to any gene: 2. This CDR3 spans 15 amino acids. Germline CDR1 reads SGHRS; CDR2 reads YFSETQ. The variable domain in full, completed from reference TRBV5-1 and TRBJ1-1, reads KAGVTQTPRYLIKTRGQQVTLSCSPISGHRSVSWYQQTPGQGLQFLFEYFSETQRNKGNFPGRFSGRQFSNSRSEMNVSTLELGDSALYLCASSLGTGLNTEAFFGQGTRLTVV.

The chain is built from TRBV5-1 and TRBJ2-3; TRBD1 might be the D (5 bases). This CDR3 is built from 16 residues. V lost 3 bases and J 0 bases, leaving 14 bases between the germline ends. Germline V gene sequence: CDR1 SGHRS, CDR2 YFSETQ. CDR3 in DNA: TGCGCCAGCAGCTCGAACAGGTTCACTAGCACAGATACGCAGTATTTT. Translated: CASSSNRFTSTDTQYF.

The CDR3 is CASSLVSHSSYEQYF. Here the CDR3 DNA reads TGCGCCAGCAGCTTGGTGAGTCACAGTTCCTACGAGCAGTACTTC. This sequence joins TRBV5-1 and TRBJ2-7; D call uncertain. Germline CDR1 reads SGHRS; CDR2 reads YFSETQ. The CDR3 has 15 residues. The V end was cut by 0 bases, the J end by 1 base, with 11 bases between.

The chain joins TRBV29-1 to TRBJ2-2; 7 nucleotides align to TRBD2. This CDR3 spans 14 amino acids. Trimming cost V 6 bases and J 5 bases; bases outside gene matches: 9. Germline-derived CDR1 and CDR2 are SQVTM and ANQGSEA. The CDR3 DNA follows: TGCAGCGTCCGCGGGCCCGGGGGGACCGGGGAGCTGTTTTTT. Protein: CSVRGPGGTGELFF.

The chain carries TRBV10-3 and TRBJ1-1; TRBD1 is a possible D gene (5 bases). The V end lost 11 bases, the J end lost 7 bases, and 17 bases lay between the germline ends. The CDR3 extends over 12 amino acids. Germline V gene data show CDR1 as ENHRY and CDR2 as SYGVKD. Here the CDR3 DNA reads TGTGCCCTGTTAGGGGAGTTCGGTGAAGCTTTCTTT. Translating gives CALLGEFGEAFF.

This rearrangement joins TRBV13 to TRBJ2-3, with 10 bases matching TRBD1. The CDR3 is 14 amino acids. V was pared by 5 bases and J by 5 bases, with 4 bases of the junction left unmatched. CDR1 is PRHDT, CDR2 FYEKMQ, per germline (reference sequence). CDR3 sequence: CASSHGQGVDTQYF. The CDR3 region has the DNA TGTGCCAGCAGCCACGGACAGGGGGTAGATACGCAGTATTTT.

The genes are TRBV27 and TRBJ2-3; 8 nucleotides line up with TRBD2. The CDR3 sequence is 15 residues long. V lost 7 bases to trimming and J lost 1 base; unmatched junction nucleotides: 7. Germline CDR1 is MNHEY and CDR2 is SMNVEV (reference sequence). The CDR3 nucleotides are TGTGCCAGCACCATCACGGGGGGGCGCACAGATACGCAGTATTTT. It specifies CASTITGGRTDTQYF.

This clone is a singleton in its sample. The J gene is TRBJ1-6, the V gene TRBV15; D not certain. Germline assignment: CDR1 LNHNV and CDR2 YYDKDF (reference sequence). This CDR3 comprises 13 residues. V gave up 4 bases and J gave up 10 bases, with 11 bases separating them. CDR3 nucleotide sequence: TGTGCCACCAGCATGATACGAGAGTCACCCCTCCACTTT. The encoded protein is CATSMIRESPLHF.

This clone has just one count. The chain employs TRBV19 and TRBJ1-1; tentative D call: TRBD1 (6 bases). Germline V gene data show CDR1 as LNHDA and CDR2 as SQIVND (reference sequence). Trimming took 3 bases from V and 0 from J, leaving 8 bases between them. CDR3 length: 14 residues. Here the CDR3 reads CASSMGALNTEAFF. As DNA, the CDR3 is TGTGCCAGTAGTATGGGGGCCTTGAACACTGAAGCTTTCTTT.

In its sample, this clone was seen once. This chain uses TRBV4-1 with TRBJ2-3; D unclear. This CDR3 has 16 residues. Between the trimmed V and J ends, which lost 1 base and 6 bases, there was a span of 17 bases. Looked up from germline, CDR1 is MGHRA and CDR2 is YSYEKL. Here the CDR3 reads CASSQGWFGLDDTQYF. For the CDR3, the DNA is TGCGCCAGCAGCCAAGGCTGGTTCGGGCTGGACGATACGCAGTATTTT.

The chain carries TRBV7-9 and TRBJ1-4, with 9 bases fitting TRBD1. CDR1 SEHNR and CDR2 FQNEAQ come from the germline V gene (reference sequence). The V and J ends lost 3 bases and 7 bases, in that order; junction bases with no gene match: 3. The CDR3 runs to 14 residues. The CDR3: CASSFRDRVEKLFF. The CDR3, as DNA: TGTGCCAGCAGCTTCCGGGACAGGGTTGAAAAACTGTTTTTT.

The chain employs TRBV27 and TRBJ1-2; 7 bases are shared with TRBD1. CDR3 size: 15 residues. Germline V gene lookup returns CDR1 MNHEY and CDR2 SMNVEV (reference sequence). V lost 6 bases, J lost 4 bases, and 11 bases stayed unmatched. DNA of the CDR3: TGTGCCAGCAGCCTTCAAGCGACAGGGCTCTATGGCTACACCTTC. Its translation is CASSLQATGLYGYTF.

V and J are TRBV9 and TRBJ1-3, with D perhaps TRBD1 (6 bases). The length of the CDR3 is 15 residues. Trimming shortened V by 3 bases and J by 2 bases, and 12 bases separated the two germline ends. Germline V gene lookup returns CDR1 SGDLS and CDR2 YYNGEE. The CDR3 DNA follows: TGTGCCAGCAGCGAGACAGACAGGCCTGGAAACACCATATATTTT. It translates to CASSETDRPGNTIYF.

The chain uses TRBV11-2 and TRBJ1-2; D is perhaps TRBD1 (6 bases). Germline CDR1 and CDR2: SGHAT and FQNNGV. The CDR3 is 17 residues long. The V end lost 4 bases, the J end lost 0 bases, and 18 bases lay between the germline ends. The CDR3 protein is CASSYMAGGTANYGYTF. DNA for the CDR3: TGTGCCAGCAGCTATATGGCCGGGGGCACCGCTAACTATGGCTACACCTTC.

The DNA of the CDR3 is TGTGCCAGCAGTCCCAGAAGCACGAACTATGGCTACACCTTC. This sequence encodes CASSPRSTNYGYTF. The V and J genes are TRBV27 and TRBJ1-2; D is unclear. Per germline, CDR1 MNHEY and CDR2 SMNVEV (reference sequence). V was trimmed by 5 bases and J by 2 bases, leaving 12 bases between them. The CDR3 spans 14 residues.

This clone was counted only a few times. For the CDR3, the DNA is TGTGCCAGCAGCCAAGGAGGGGCGAACACTGAAGCTTTCTTT. It codes for CASSQGGANTEAFF. This rearrangement joins TRBV4-2 to TRBJ1-1; the D gene is possibly TRBD1 (5 bases). CDR1 and CDR2 from the germline V gene are LGHNA and YNFKEQ. Trimming took off 1 base at V and 1 base at J, with 7 bases between the two ends. This CDR3 spans 14 amino acids.

The V and J genes are TRBV7-8 and TRBJ2-7; 7 bases fit TRBD1. CDR3 size: 14 residues. CDR1 is SGHVS, CDR2 FQNEAQ, per germline. The V segment lost 5 bases and the J segment 3 bases; nucleotides outside the gene matches: 7. CDR3 loop: CASSLPGQVYEQYF. In DNA, the CDR3 is TGTGCCAGCAGCCTCCCAGGACAGGTCTACGAGCAGTACTTC.